Below are 2 T cell receptor beta chains sequenced from a single sample in a study of regulatory T cells in long-lasting Graves disease. To make TCR beta libraries, researchers used iRepertoire HTBI primers and Arm-PCR of CDR3 regions. In TCRdb, the multiplex PCR reads were re-called with MiXCR into one record per CDR3 protein. The profile shows 400,000 to 500,000 distinct CDR3 sequences, around 15% of them singletons. Time point given: newly diagnosed GD, antithyroid drugs for less than 3 months. PBMC-extracted RNA yielded the TCR library. These data were also filed under a second study, of T cells in Graves' hyperthyroidism and ophthalmopathy.

The source was peripheral blood mononuclear cells (PBMCs), collected at new diagnosis, from a patient treated with antithyroid drugs. Every receptor here comes from a woman in her 50s with Graves disease.

Details on this clonotype: Possible read error: a much larger clone is one base away. The rearrangement joins TRBV11-2 to TRBJ2-2; the D is unclear. This CDR3 region has 15 residues. Trimming took off 7 bases at V and 0 bases at J, with 12 bases between the two ends. Germline lookup yields CDR1 SGHAT and CDR2 FQNNGV. Here the CDR3 DNA reads TGTGCCAGCAACTTCGGTGCCCCGAACACCGGGGAGCTGTTTTTT. The encoded protein is CASNFGAPNTGELFF.

Worth noting for this clonotype: With a much larger clone just one base away, this may be a read error. The gene calls are TRBV7-3 and TRBJ2-5, with D maybe TRBD2 (5 bases). Trimming pared 2 bases from V and 4 bases from J, leaving 14 bases between. This CDR3 contains 15 residues. Per the germline V gene, CDR1 is SGHTA and CDR2 is FQGTGA. The CDR3: CASSLGVGATETQYF. The DNA of the CDR3 is TGTGCCAGCAGCTTAGGAGTGGGAGCAACAGAGACCCAGTACTTC.